The count of the clone carrying this T cell receptor beta chain is one. Profiling relied on immunoSEQ multiplex PCR, and the TCRdb table lists in-frame clones only, not all of them. Among 300,000 to 400,000 clones listed, around four fifths were seen once. The CDR3 totals 14 residues. The ends were cut back, 8 bases at V and 3 bases at J, with 17 bases in the middle. CDR1 is SNHLY and CDR2 is FYNNEI in the germline V gene. This sample was taken from a study of blood T cell repertoires in COVID-19. This sequence originates from a man aged 25 to 45 with active or convalescent COVID-19. Source material: peripheral blood. The genes are TRBV2 and TRBJ2-7, with D hard to call. CDR3 region: CASLVLDHFYEQYF. Written as DNA, the CDR3 is TGTGCCAGCTTAGTACTCGATCATTTCTACGAGCAGTACTTC.